This T cell receptor (beta chain) was identified during a study of post-analysis software for immune sequencing data. Study-wide results and limits: Elevated frequency relative to controls characterized about 5 TRBV segments in patients, TRBV5-6, TRBV5-1 and TRBV20-1 among them. Significantly lower normalized Chao1 diversity was seen in multiple sclerosis patients than in controls. With F measure, samples from one preparation batch clustered together strongly.

cDNA libraries for TCR beta contained unique molecular identifiers. Input of roughly 0.95 to 11 million T cells yielded some 500,000 cDNA molecules. TCRdb ran MiXCR on the PCR reads and lists one entry per CDR3 protein. This table has approximately 730,000 distinct CDR3 sequences, more than 45% appearing once. This CDR3 is 15 amino acids long. Per germline, CDR1 LGHNA and CDR2 YNFKEQ. With 1 base removed from V and 6 bases from J, the gap between germline ends came to 12 bases. Only a few counts were recorded for this clonotype. The target antigen is unknown. The sample consisted of blood. This chain joins TRBV4-2 and TRBJ1-4; possible D gene TRBD1, 5 bases. This TCR was recovered from a girl aged 10 to 17 with multiple sclerosis. The chain's CDR3 is CASSQGSGTHEKLFF. CDR3 DNA sequence: TGTGCCAGCAGCCAAGGGTCGGGGACGCATGAAAAACTGTTTTTT.